Sequencing of this TCR beta chain was carried out in a study of shared clonotypes between healthy human individuals. On this clone: Its antigen is currently unknown.

Produced via immunoSEQ multiplex PCR; TCRdb's table is partial and in-frame only. The repertoire has 2.3 million or so clones, 85% to 95% of them found once; the top ten carry 0.35% to 0.5%. Losses at the gene ends were 8 bases for V and 2 bases for J; bases not matched to a gene: 4. Germline V CDR1 and CDR2: SGHTA, FQGNSA. The CDR3 is made up of 14 amino acids. Points from the study as a whole: Clonotype sharing among donors, it was expected, would be affected by sequencing depth.

Sequenced material: naive CD4+ T cells from PBMCs. Subset indicated: CD45RA+ positively selected. This receptor was identified in a man in his late teens or twenties in good health. Some clones in this sample may be carry-over from other donors' samples. The chain joins TRBV7-2 to TRBJ2-2; TRBD2 matches 8 bases. The CDR3 here is CASQRERNTGELFF. DNA of the CDR3: TGTGCCAGCCAGCGGGAGCGAAACACCGGGGAGCTGTTTTTT.